This entry lists 7 T cell receptor beta chains sequenced from one sample in a study of T cells in Graves' hyperthyroidism and ophthalmopathy. Amplification targeted TCR beta CDR3 regions from RNA transcripts. First-round RT-PCR with HTBI primers amplified the TCR CDR3 region. TCRdb analysed the multiplex PCR reads with MiXCR anew, one entry per CDR3 protein. The table has about 52,000 distinct CDR3 sequences, less than 60% seen once. The specimen sequenced was blood. The receptors originated from a woman between 50 and 59 years old with Graves' ophthalmopathy.

The chain is built from TRBV7-3 and TRBJ2-5; 9 bases agree with TRBD2. Germline lookup yields CDR1 SGHTA and CDR2 FQGTGA. Trimming removed 2 bases from V and 5 bases from J; junction bases left unmatched: 9. The CDR3 sequence is 16 residues long. In DNA, the CDR3 is TGTGCCAGCAGCTTAGGGACTAGCAGACGACATGAGACCCAGTACTTC. Protein product: CASSLGTSRRHETQYF.

The chain links TRBV27 to TRBJ2-1, with D uncertain. The CDR3 contains 13 residues. CDR1 is MNHEY and CDR2 is SMNVEV in the germline V gene (reference sequence). Trimming pared 5 bases from V and 0 bases from J, leaving 5 bases between. The CDR3 loop reads CASSTPSYNEQFF. The CDR3 DNA is TGTGCCAGCAGTACCCCCTCCTACAATGAGCAGTTCTTC.

This clonotype appeared many times. The chain carries TRBV5-6 and TRBJ2-1, with no clear D. The V end was cut by 2 bases, the J end by 8 bases, with 5 bases between. The CDR3 runs to 11 residues. Germline V gives CDR1 SGHDT, CDR2 YYEEEE. The DNA of the CDR3 is TGTGCCAGCAGCTTAGGGTATGAGCAGTTCTTC. Its translation is CASSLGYEQFF.

On this clonotype itself: A much larger clone lies one base from this, so it may be a read error. The chain joins TRBV3-1 to TRBJ2-7; D unclear. Germline values: CDR1 LGHDT, CDR2 YNNKEL (reference sequence). Trimming stripped 1 base from V and 2 bases from J, with 9 bases between. This CDR3 is built from 14 residues. The CDR3 coding sequence is TGTGCCAGCAGCCAAGGGCAGAGCGCCTACGAGCAGTACTTC. This encodes CASSQGQSAYEQYF.

The gene calls are TRBV19 and TRBJ2-1; the D gene could be TRBD1 or TRBD2 (5 bases each). Germline V gene lookup returns CDR1 LNHDA and CDR2 SQIVND (reference sequence). Trimming cost V 5 bases and J 4 bases, with 9 bases left between them. The CDR3 loop spans 13 amino acids. DNA for the CDR3: TGTGCCAGTAGTGCCGGGACGTACAATGAGCAGTTCTTC. Its protein product is CASSAGTYNEQFF.

The rearrangement uses TRBV9 and TRBJ2-7; 8 bases line up with TRBD2. Germline V gene data show CDR1 as SGDLS and CDR2 as YYNGEE. J was trimmed by 6 bases and V by 0 bases; bases with no gene match: 2. This CDR3 contains 13 residues. CDR3 sequence reads: CASSVAGGSEQYF. DNA for the CDR3: TGTGCCAGCAGCGTAGCGGGAGGGAGCGAGCAGTACTTC.

This clonotype showed up just a few times. The genes are TRBV6-2 or TRBV6-3 and TRBJ2-7; D perhaps matches TRBD2 (6 bases). The CDR3 runs 13 residues. Germline-derived CDR1 and CDR2 are MNHEY and SVGEGT. V was pared by 6 bases and J by 3 bases, with 12 bases between. CDR3 loop: CASSPGTDYEQYF. The CDR3 region has the DNA TGTGCCAGCAGCCCCGGGACTGACTACGAGCAGTACTTC.